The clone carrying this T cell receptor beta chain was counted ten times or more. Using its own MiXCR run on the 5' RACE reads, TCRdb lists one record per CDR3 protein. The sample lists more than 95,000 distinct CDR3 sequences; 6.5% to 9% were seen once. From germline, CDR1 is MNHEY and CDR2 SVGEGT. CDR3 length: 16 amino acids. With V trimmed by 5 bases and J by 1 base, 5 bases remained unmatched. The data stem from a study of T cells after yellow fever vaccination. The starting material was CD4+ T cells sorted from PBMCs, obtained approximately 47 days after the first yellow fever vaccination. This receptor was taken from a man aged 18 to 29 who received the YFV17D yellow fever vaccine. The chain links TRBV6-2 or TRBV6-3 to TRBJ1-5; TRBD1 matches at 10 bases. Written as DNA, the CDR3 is TGTGCCAGCAGTGATCCGGGACAGGGGAGCAATCAGCCCCAGCATTTT. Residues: CASSDPGQGSNQPQHF.